A single sample gave rise to the 17 T cell receptor beta chains below, sequenced in a study of blood T cell repertoires in COVID-19. Libraries were prepared by immunoSEQ multiplex PCR; TCRdb keeps only in-frame clonotypes and omits some of them. The sample has some 180,000 clones, 85% to 90% seen once. Material: peripheral blood. The source is a woman aged 60-75 years with acute or convalescent COVID-19.

The chain has TRBV19 and TRBJ1-6; 10 positions agree with TRBD1. With 4 bases clipped from V and 6 bases from J, the junction kept 0 bases outside the gene matches. This CDR3 comprises 14 residues. CDR1 LNHDA and CDR2 SQIVND come from the germline V gene (reference sequence). The CDR3 DNA sequence: TGTGCCAGTAGTAGGACAGGGGGTAATTCACCCCTCCACTTT. Amino acids: CASSRTGGNSPLHF.

This chain joins TRBV19 and TRBJ2-6, with D maybe TRBD2 (6 bases). V was cut by 5 bases and J by 1 base, with 9 bases left in between. Germline values: CDR1 LNHDA, CDR2 SQIVND (reference sequence). CDR3 size: 15 residues. In DNA, the CDR3 is TGTGCCAGTAGTTGGGGACTGTCTGGGGCCAACGTCCTGACTTTC. Translating gives CASSWGLSGANVLTF. Full variable domain (remainder filled in from reference TRBV19 and TRBJ2-6): DGGITQSPKYLFRKEGQNVTLSCEQNLNHDAMYWYRQDPGQGLRLIYYSQIVNDFQKGDIAEGYSVSREKKESFPLTVTSAQKNPTAFYLCASSWGLSGANVLTFGAGSRLTVL.

The table lists this clone with a few counts. The chain has TRBV6-5 and TRBJ2-5; tentatively, D is TRBD2 (5 bases). Looked up from germline, CDR1 is MNHEY and CDR2 is SVGAGI. This CDR3 spans 14 amino acids. The germline V and J ends were trimmed by 6 bases and 3 bases, with 14 bases remaining between them. The CDR3 sequence: CASRNGVYEETQYF. The CDR3 DNA reads TGTGCCAGCAGAAACGGGGTGTACGAAGAGACCCAGTACTTC.

This clone was found a few times. This chain uses TRBV16 with TRBJ1-5; tentatively, D is TRBD1 (6 bases). With 1 base removed from V and 3 bases from J, the gap between germline ends came to 22 bases. CDR1 and CDR2 from the germline V gene are KGHSY and FQNENV. The CDR3 consists of 19 residues. The CDR3 sequence: CASSQLIWQGISDNQPQHF. The CDR3 DNA reads as TGTGCCAGCAGCCAATTGATTTGGCAGGGGATTTCGGACAATCAGCCCCAGCATTTT.

The gene calls are TRBV19 and TRBJ2-3; 9 bases line up with TRBD2. From germline, CDR1 is LNHDA and CDR2 SQIVND (reference sequence). V shed 4 bases, J shed 4 bases, and the junction held 6 bases outside the gene matches. The CDR3 totals 15 residues. CDR3 residues: CASSTGLANSDTQYF. CDR3 DNA sequence: TGTGCCAGTAGTACCGGACTAGCGAATTCAGATACGCAGTATTTT.

The J gene is TRBJ1-3, the V gene TRBV7-2; possibly TRBD1 for D (5 bases). The CDR3 is 17 amino acids. Germline CDR1 reads SGHTA; CDR2 reads FQGNSA. V was cut by 5 bases and J by 0 bases, with 17 bases left in between. CDR3 in amino acids: CASSLGGGSHSGNTIYF. Written as DNA, the CDR3 is TGTGCCAGCAGCCTGGGTGGGGGGAGCCACTCTGGAAACACCATATATTTT. Filled out from reference TRBV7-2 and TRBJ1-3, the complete variable domain reads GAGVSQSPSNKVTEKGKDVELRCDPISGHTALYWYRQSLGQGLEFLIYFQGNSAPDKSGLPSDRFSAERTGGSVSTLTIQRTQQEDSAVYLCASSLGGGSHSGNTIYFGEGSWLTVV.

The gene calls are TRBV9 and TRBJ1-2; D uncertain. The germline CDR1 and CDR2 sequences are SGDLS and YYNGEE. The V end lost 0 bases, the J end lost 0 bases, and 9 bases lay between the germline ends. The CDR3 loop spans 15 amino acids. The CDR3 spells CASSVGQAPNYGYTF. Here the CDR3 DNA reads TGTGCCAGCAGCGTAGGGCAGGCTCCTAACTATGGCTACACCTTC.

This clone was seen a handful of times. In DNA, the CDR3 is TGTGCCAGCAGCTCAAGACTAGCGAGGAGGGGAGATACGCAGTATTTT. Amino acid sequence: CASSSRLARRGDTQYF. This chain connects TRBV7-9 to TRBJ2-3; 8 bases are shared with TRBD2. This CDR3 is built from 16 residues. Germline CDR1 and CDR2: SEHNR and FQNEAQ (reference sequence). J lost 5 bases, V lost 4 bases, and 11 bases had no gene match.

The chain recombines TRBV5-1 with TRBJ1-2; possibly TRBD1 for D (6 bases). Trimming stripped 5 bases from V and 8 bases from J, with 13 bases between. The CDR3 runs 12 residues. CDR1 and CDR2 (germline): SGHRS, YFSETQ. CDR3 nucleotides: TGCGCCAGCAGTGCGGGGGGCCGGGGCTACACCTTC. Translating gives CASSAGGRGYTF. The whole variable domain, filled in from reference TRBV5-1 and TRBJ1-2, reads KAGVTQTPRYLIKTRGQQVTLSCSPISGHRSVSWYQQTPGQGLQFLFEYFSETQRNKGNFPGRFSGRQFSNSRSEMNVSTLELGDSALYLCASSAGGRGYTFGSGTRLTVV.

This clone was observed a single time. This chain links TRBV2 with TRBJ2-3, with D possibly TRBD2 on 6 matching bases. CDR1 SNHLY and CDR2 FYNNEI come from the germline V gene. The length of the CDR3 is 14 residues. The ends were cut back, 10 bases at V and 5 bases at J, with 19 bases in the middle. CDR3 sequence: CATTPFGLKDTQYF. The CDR3 nucleotides are TGTGCCACCACCCCCTTCGGACTAAAAGATACGCAGTATTTT.

This clone was seen a single time. The chain is built from TRBV18 and TRBJ2-3; unclear D gene. Germline V gene sequence: CDR1 KGHSH, CDR2 LQKENI. Trimming took 3 bases from V and 5 from J, leaving 12 bases between them. The CDR3 has 14 amino acids. Written as DNA, the CDR3 is TGTGCCAGCTCACCGAACGCCGGCGGAGATACGCAGTATTTT. The encoded protein is CASSPNAGGDTQYF.

This clone was counted at least ten times. The chain has TRBV6-4 and TRBJ2-1, with 7 bases lining up with TRBD2. This CDR3 region has 15 residues. Trimming at V came to 4 bases and at J to 4 bases, leaving 7 bases not matched to a gene. Germline CDR1 is MRHNA and CDR2 is SNTAGT. This CDR3 reads CASSVERGSYNEQFF. As DNA, the CDR3 is TGTGCCAGCAGTGTGGAGCGGGGAAGTTACAATGAGCAGTTCTTC.

This clone has just one count. V gene TRBV19 combines with J gene TRBJ1-3; possibly TRBD1 for D (6 bases). Deletions cut 8 bases from V and 0 bases from J, with 17 bases between. The CDR3 has 16 residues. Germline V gives CDR1 LNHDA, CDR2 SQIVND (reference sequence). The CDR3 reads CASSKGEFISGNTIYF. CDR3 DNA: TGTGCCAGTTCCAAGGGGGAGTTTATCTCTGGAAACACCATATATTTT.

This chain connects TRBV6-7 to TRBJ1-3, with 7 bases fitting TRBD1. TRBV6-7 is designated an ORF whose function remains uncertain. With 0 bases clipped from V and 2 bases from J, the junction kept 16 bases outside the gene matches. The CDR3 length is 20 residues. The CDR3 DNA reads TGTGCCAGCAGTTACTCGGAACCTACCCCAGGGGGTCTGACTGGAAACACCATATATTTT. This codes for CASSYSEPTPGGLTGNTIYF.

The chain links TRBV7-6 to TRBJ1-6, with a possible D match to TRBD1 (5 bases). Germline lookup yields CDR1 SGHVS and CDR2 FNYEAQ. This CDR3 comprises 16 residues. The V gene lost 5 bases and the J gene lost 7 bases, with 18 bases spanning the gap. The CDR3 loop reads CASSPGVGAGNSPLHF. CDR3 DNA sequence: TGTGCCAGCAGCCCGGGGGTAGGGGCAGGGAATTCACCCCTCCACTTT.

Details on this clone: The junction departs from germline at one end; a sequencing error may be responsible. The V call is TRBV18, the J call TRBJ1-4, with D possibly matching TRBD1 (5 bases). This CDR3 has 15 amino acids. Germline loops: CDR1 KGHSH, CDR2 LQKENI. The CDR3 loop is CASSPRGGTDEKLFF. CDR3 nucleotides: TGTGCCAGCTCACCCCGGGGGGGAACTGATGAAAAACTGTTTTTT.

This clone was picked up one time. This chain uses TRBV30 with TRBJ1-3; D is possibly TRBD1 (5 bases). V shed 2 bases and J shed 0 bases, with 14 bases lying between them. Germline lookup yields CDR1 GTSNPN and CDR2 SVGIG (reference sequence). This CDR3 is built from 16 residues. The CDR3 region is CAWSYRGLPSGNTIYF. CDR3 bases: TGTGCCTGGAGTTACCGGGGACTTCCCTCTGGAAACACCATATATTTT.